In this sample, the clone carrying this TCR beta chain turned up a few times. Its antigen is not identified. This entry belongs to a study of identical twins. Study-wide results and caveats: Invariant cells of the MAIT and iNKT types might have partly distorted the zero-insertion analyses.

Template switching added a universal primer site; cDNA carried unique molecular identifiers. One entry per CDR3 protein, called by TCRdb with MiXCR from the 5' RACE reads. The data show 500,000 to 600,000 distinct CDR3 sequences, around 20% seen once. This CDR3 contains 16 residues. Trimming cost V 1 base and J 0 bases, with 13 bases left between them. Germline V gene lookup returns CDR1 DFQATT and CDR2 SNEGSKA (reference sequence). The sample was also linked to a second study, of T cells expressing NK-cell markers. From that report: One of the eight sequenced donors was seronegative, whereas the other seven were HCMV-seropositive.

The sequenced material came from CD4+ T cells sorted from blood. This TCR was sampled from a woman younger than 30 in good health. The chain joins TRBV20-1 to TRBJ2-1, with D hard to call. CDR3 sequence: CSARGVFNVSYNEQFF. CDR3 DNA sequence: TGCAGTGCTAGAGGAGTTTTTAACGTCTCCTACAATGAGCAGTTCTTC.